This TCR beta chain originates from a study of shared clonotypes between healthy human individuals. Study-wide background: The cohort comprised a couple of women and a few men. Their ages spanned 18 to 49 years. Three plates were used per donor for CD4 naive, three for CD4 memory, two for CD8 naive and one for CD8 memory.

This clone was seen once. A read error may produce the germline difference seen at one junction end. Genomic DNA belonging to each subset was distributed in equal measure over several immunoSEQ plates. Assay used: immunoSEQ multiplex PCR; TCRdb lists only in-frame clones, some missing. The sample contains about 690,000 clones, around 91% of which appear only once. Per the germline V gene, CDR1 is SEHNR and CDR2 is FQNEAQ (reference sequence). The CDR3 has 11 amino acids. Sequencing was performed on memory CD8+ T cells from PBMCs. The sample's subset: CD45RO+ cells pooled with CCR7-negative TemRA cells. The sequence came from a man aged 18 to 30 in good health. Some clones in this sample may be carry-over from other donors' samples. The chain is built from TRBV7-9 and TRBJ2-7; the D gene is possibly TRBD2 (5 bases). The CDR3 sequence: CASSLISGEGF. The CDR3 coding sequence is TGTGCCAGCAGCTTAATCAGCGGCGAGGGATTC. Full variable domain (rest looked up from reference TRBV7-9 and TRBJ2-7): DTGVSQNPRHKITKRGQNVTFRCDPISEHNRLYWYRQTLGQGPEFLTYFQNEAQLEKSRLLSDRFSAERPKGSFSTLEIQRTEQGDSAMYLCASSLISGEGFGPGTRLTVT.